This T cell receptor beta chain stems from a study of cytomegalovirus exposure and HLA in healthy donors. Study-wide context: Across a few hundred genotyped donors, just over 80% landed in the Caucasian-associated ancestry cluster.

The V and J ends lost 5 bases and 1 base, in that order; junction bases with no gene match: 10. Germline V gene lookup returns CDR1 MDHEN and CDR2 SYDVKM. This CDR3 comprises 17 residues. The PCR employed 60 Vbeta primers together with 13 Jbeta primers. Here immunoSEQ multiplex PCR was the method, and the copy in TCRdb shows in-frame clones only, minus some. The sample lists about 160,000 clones, more than 65% seen once, with roughly 1.2% in the top ten. Notes on this clone: No antigen is known for it.

Study results and caveats: Immune exposure information available was restricted to CMV serostatus. It was reported that TCR beta sequences correctly inferred the HLA-A and HLA-B alleles for most subjects.

The source is a woman aged 45-65 years in good health and CMV-seronegative. The rearrangement joins TRBV28 to TRBJ2-4, with 8 bases lining up with TRBD1. The sequenced material came from PBMCs. CDR3 sequence: CASSPTLQGVAKNIQYF. The CDR3 DNA is TGTGCCAGCAGTCCTACATTACAGGGGGTGGCCAAAAACATTCAGTACTTC.